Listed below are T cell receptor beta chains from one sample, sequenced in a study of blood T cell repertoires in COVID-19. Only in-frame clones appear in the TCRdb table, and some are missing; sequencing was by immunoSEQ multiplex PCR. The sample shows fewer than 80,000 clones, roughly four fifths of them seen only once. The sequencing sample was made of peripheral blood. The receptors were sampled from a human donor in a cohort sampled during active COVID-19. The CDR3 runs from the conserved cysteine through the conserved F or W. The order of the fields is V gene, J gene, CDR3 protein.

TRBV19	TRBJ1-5	CASSMRESDLGQPQHF
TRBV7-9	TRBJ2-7	CASSLEGGGTGEQYF
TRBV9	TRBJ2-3	CASSAGDRGKDTQYF
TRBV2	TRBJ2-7	CASRQAGFEQYF
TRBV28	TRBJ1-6	CASTTPSAGGPNSPLHF
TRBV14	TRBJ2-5	CASSQVAGALPYF
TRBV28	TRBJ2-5	CASRTGTGGRSQYF
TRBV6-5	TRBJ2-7	CASRNTGTLAYEQYF
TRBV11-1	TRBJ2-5	CASSWGGAPQETQYF
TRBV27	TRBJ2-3	CASSLIWQNTDTQYF
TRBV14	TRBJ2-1	CASSQGAGIGTSEQFF
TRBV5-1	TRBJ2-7	CASSLDAGSSYEQYF
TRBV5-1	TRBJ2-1	CASSRDRTNNEQFF
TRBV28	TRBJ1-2	CASSSPGQGFGGYTF
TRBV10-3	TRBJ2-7	CAISGDGGGPVYEQYF
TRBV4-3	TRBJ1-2	CASSQETGFDYGYTF
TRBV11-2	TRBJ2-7	CASSSGYYEQYF
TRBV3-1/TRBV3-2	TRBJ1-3	CASSQFGQRSGNTIYF
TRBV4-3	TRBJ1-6	CASSQGRVGNSPLHF
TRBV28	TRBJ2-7	CASRGVGHTGSYEQYF
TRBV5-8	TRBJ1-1	CASSVDRPNTEAFF
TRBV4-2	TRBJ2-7	CASSQDGSRGYEQYF
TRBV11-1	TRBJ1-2	CASSLTGTGSNYGYTF
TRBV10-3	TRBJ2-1	CATQKAFSGEQFF
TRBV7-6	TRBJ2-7	CASSLVGGGATTYEQYF